This TCR beta chain was found in a study of blood T cell repertoires in COVID-19 (dated by TCRdb to about 2020). Regarding the complete study: Samples covering the acute and convalescent phases of COVID-19 were provided by collaborators in the United States, Italy and Spain. Where HLA class I and class II types were available, the types were taken from metadata supplied by the sample provider, not from assay-based typing. A freely available public database, intended as a resource for researchers studying the immune response to SARS-CoV-2, is where the repertoires were released. The samples were drawn from the first 160 participants of the ongoing ImmuneRACE study and from roughly 1,300 subjects provided by 6 global collaborators. Sample metadata almost always included a de-identified subject ID, COVID-19 status, age in years and sex. The material from the prospective study consisted of cDNA or gDNA derived from T cells, B-cell-depleted T cells, or PBMCs. Subjects who had been exposed to COVID-19, were actively infected with it, or had recovered from it provided the deeply sampled blood TCRbeta repertoires that made up the dataset.

The CDR3 runs 15 amino acids, cysteine and phenylalanine included. This entry keeps only the CDR3 DNA: 45 bases, framed from base 1. The junction shows trimming of 5 bases on V and 4 bases on J, and the gene matches do not reach 6 bases of it. CDR1 and CDR2, looked up from the germline V gene, are SGHNT and YENEEA. For this clone: Its antigen specificity is not known. No qualities accompany the bases; no much larger clone lies one base away.

TCRbeta CDR3 regions were amplified from genomic DNA by means of the immunoSEQ Assay, a bias-controlled multiplex PCR. In the authors' own workflow: Nucleated cell counts per sample were estimated from amplification of reference gene primers within the assay. To quantify the absolute abundance of each unique TCRbeta CDR3 rearrangement, sequence reads were collapsed and filtered. For each sample, productive Simpson clonality was calculated as the square root of Simpson's diversity index across productive rearrangements. Entries here come from immuneACCESS through TCRdb and include only in-frame sequences with V and J called. Some clones fail to appear in such tables; in the studies checked, an unresolved V gene covers under half of the shortfall, and the cause of the remainder is unknown. V and J calls and clone size come straight from that table; D and trimming were deduced from the DNA. This sample has some 60,000 clones in its table, and 83% of those were observed once. Around 9.6% of the sample comes from the top ten.

Study-wide conclusions, independent of this receptor: How much clinical and demographic metadata was included differed by source and by participant, and the metadata was provided uncurated.

In Seattle, one collaborating source enrolled patients while the infection was active and tracked those patients longitudinally over the course of disease. Each collaborating institution followed its own protocols to collect whole blood in K2EDTA tubes. For TCRbeta analysis, collaborators shipped samples as frozen whole blood, isolated PBMCs, or DNA extracted from either of those sample types. The sequence was obtained from a man in his fifties or sixties with COVID-19, enrolled during active disease. Here the chain combines TRBV11-3 and TRBJ2-7, and TRBD1 aligns with 12 junction nucleotides. The sequenced sample was peripheral blood. The DNA reads TGTGCCAGCAGCCCCGGGACAGGGGGCGCGTACGAGCAGTACTTC. Protein translation: CASSPGTGGAYEQYF.